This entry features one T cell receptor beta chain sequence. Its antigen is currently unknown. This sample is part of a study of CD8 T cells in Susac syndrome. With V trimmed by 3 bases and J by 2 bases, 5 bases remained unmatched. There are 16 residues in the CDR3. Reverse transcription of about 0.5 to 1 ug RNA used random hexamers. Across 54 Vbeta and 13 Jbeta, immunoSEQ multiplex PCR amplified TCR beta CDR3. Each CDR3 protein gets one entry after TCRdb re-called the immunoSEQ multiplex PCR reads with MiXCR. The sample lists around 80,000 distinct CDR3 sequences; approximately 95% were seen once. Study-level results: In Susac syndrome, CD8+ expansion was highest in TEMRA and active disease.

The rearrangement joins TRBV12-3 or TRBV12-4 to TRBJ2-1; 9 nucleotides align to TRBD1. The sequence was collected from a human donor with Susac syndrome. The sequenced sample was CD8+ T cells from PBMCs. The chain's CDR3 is CASSLEDRGPYNEQFF. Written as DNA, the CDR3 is TGTGCCAGCAGTTTGGAGGACAGGGGCCCCTACAATGAGCAGTTCTTC.